These 21 T cell receptor beta chains were sequenced from one sample in a study of T-cell memory formation after mild COVID-19. MiXCR was run by TCRdb on the 5' RACE reads, yielding one entry per CDR3 protein. The data contain approximately 500,000 distinct CDR3 sequences, roughly 23% of them singletons. The sequencing input was PBMCs or a T cell subset sorted from them (not recorded which). All receptors derive from an adult woman who had mild COVID-19 (a few samples of this study predate the infection). Cell type and time point are not known.

This clonotype appeared many times. This chain links TRBV5-6 with TRBJ2-7; no clear D gene. The V end was cut by 3 bases, the J end by 1 base, with 5 bases between. Germline values: CDR1 SGHDT, CDR2 YYEEEE. The CDR3 length is 12 residues. The CDR3 region is CASSYGSYEQYF. CDR3 DNA: TGTGCCAGCAGCTATGGATCCTACGAGCAGTACTTC.

Ten or more counts support this clonotype. The CDR3 region has the DNA TGTGCCAGCAGCTCCGGGACAGGGTCTTATGAGCAGTTCTTC. Amino acids: CASSSGTGSYEQFF. This chain links TRBV11-2 with TRBJ2-1; 9 positions match TRBD1. CDR1 is SGHAT, CDR2 FQNNGV, per germline. The CDR3 is 14 residues long. V dropped 4 bases and J dropped 8; count of bases not matched to a gene: 6.

CDR3 residues: CASSLSYRGEDYGYTF. The CDR3 coding sequence is TGTGCCAGCAGCTTGTCATACAGGGGGGAAGACTATGGCTACACCTTC. The chain couples TRBV5-6 to TRBJ1-2; the match to TRBD1 covers 8 bases. Germline V gives CDR1 SGHDT, CDR2 YYEEEE. V shed 1 base, J shed 3 bases, and the junction held 8 bases outside the gene matches. The CDR3 has 16 amino acids.

In its sample, this clonotype was seen many times. The gene calls are TRBV12-3 or TRBV12-4 and TRBJ2-2; D gene uncertain. The CDR3 runs to 14 residues. Trimming took off 8 bases at V and 2 bases at J, with 12 bases between the two ends. This chain's CDR3 is CASGPWGNTGELFF. CDR3 DNA: TGTGCCAGCGGACCGTGGGGAAACACCGGGGAGCTGTTTTTT.

This clonotype has just a few counts. J is TRBJ2-7 and V is TRBV12-3 or TRBV12-4; D is uncertain. The CDR3 has 11 residues. V was clipped by 6 bases and J by 6 bases, with 9 bases between them. The CDR3 coding sequence is TGTGCCAGCAGCGAGTTAGCCGAGCAGTACTTC. Its protein is CASSELAEQYF.

The CDR3 DNA reads TGTGCCACCAGCAGACTGGGGTCGTTAGCGGGAGGGTACAATGAGCAGTTCTTC. Translating it yields CATSRLGSLAGGYNEQFF. The chain carries TRBV15 and TRBJ2-1; 11 bases match TRBD2. Germline V gene sequence: CDR1 LNHNV, CDR2 YYDKDF (reference sequence). Losses at the gene ends were 2 bases for V and 4 bases for J; bases not matched to a gene: 10. The CDR3 extends over 18 amino acids.

In this sample, this clonotype turned up a few times. V is TRBV28 and J is TRBJ2-3, with 13 bases that match TRBD2. The ends lost 5 bases at V and 5 bases at J; junction bases unmatched: 7. This CDR3 comprises 16 residues. Per the germline V gene, CDR1 is MDHEN and CDR2 is SYDVKM. CDR3 coding DNA: TGTGCCAGCAGTCGATGGACTAGCGGGAGTGGAGATACGCAGTATTTT. As protein: CASSRWTSGSGDTQYF.

In its sample, this clonotype was seen a few times. The chain joins TRBV7-9 to TRBJ2-3; possible D gene TRBD1, 6 bases. V lost 0 bases and J 3 bases, leaving 7 bases between the germline ends. The CDR3 length is 14 residues. Germline assignment: CDR1 SEHNR and CDR2 FQNEAQ (reference sequence). The CDR3 loop reads CASSLATGTDTQYF. The CDR3 DNA reads TGTGCCAGCAGCTTAGCTACAGGGACAGATACGCAGTATTTT. Together with reference TRBV7-9 and TRBJ2-3, the CDR3 gives the full variable domain: DTGVSQNPRHKITKRGQNVTFRCDPISEHNRLYWYRQTLGQGPEFLTYFQNEAQLEKSRLLSDRFSAERPKGSFSTLEIQRTEQGDSAMYLCASSLATGTDTQYFGPGTRLTVL.

J is TRBJ2-2 and V is TRBV4-2; D gene ambiguous. The germline gives CDR1 LGHNA, CDR2 YNFKEQ. V lost 2 bases and J 7 bases, leaving 11 bases between the germline ends. This CDR3 has 14 residues. CDR3 coding DNA: TGTGCCAGCAGCCAAATGCACAACGGCGGGGAGCTGTTTTTT. Translation gives CASSQMHNGGELFF.

This clonotype was detected only a few times. This chain uses TRBV13 with TRBJ2-7; TRBD2 might be the D (6 bases). The CDR3 covers 15 residues. The germline V gene has CDR1 PRHDT and CDR2 FYEKMQ (reference sequence). V shed 5 bases and J shed 3 bases, with 17 bases lying between them. CDR3 loop: CASSRAGSGHYEQYF. As DNA, the CDR3 is TGTGCCAGCAGCCGGGCGGGGAGCGGCCACTACGAGCAGTACTTC.

The chain uses TRBV11-1 and TRBJ2-1; TRBD1 or TRBD2 may be the D gene (5 bases each). Trimming took off 5 bases at V and 8 bases at J, with 19 bases between the two ends. CDR3 length: 15 amino acids. CDR1 is SGHAT and CDR2 is FQDESV in the germline V gene (reference sequence). The CDR3 DNA reads TGTGCCAGCAGCCGGGGCCAGGCTAACGCAGATGAGCAGTTCTTC. This sequence encodes CASSRGQANADEQFF.

This clonotype turned up a few times. The chain uses TRBV4-3 and TRBJ1-2; no firm D call. The germline V gene encodes CDR1 LGHNA and CDR2 YSLEER. This CDR3 is 13 amino acids long. Between the trimmed V and J ends, which lost 6 bases and 3 bases, there was a span of 11 bases. The CDR3 protein is CASRSTGDYGYTF. The CDR3 DNA follows: TGCGCCAGCAGATCGACCGGGGACTATGGCTACACCTTC.

CDR3 sequence: CASSLYSGEQFF. Written as DNA, the CDR3 is TGTGCCAGCAGCTTATACAGCGGGGAGCAGTTCTTC. The chain recombines TRBV11-1 with TRBJ2-1; D is perhaps TRBD2 (6 bases). The CDR3 contains 12 residues. The germline V and J ends were trimmed by 2 bases and 10 bases, with 9 bases remaining between them. The V gene's germline CDR1 is SGHAT and CDR2 FQDESV (reference sequence).

This clonotype was seen more than once but under ten times. This rearrangement joins TRBV9 to TRBJ1-6; 7 bases align to TRBD1. The length of the CDR3 is 15 residues. Per germline, CDR1 SGDLS and CDR2 YYNGEE. J lost 7 bases, V lost 4 bases, and 8 bases had no gene match. The CDR3 sequence is CASSPLTGLNSPLHF. The CDR3 DNA reads TGTGCCAGCAGCCCCTTGACAGGGCTAAATTCACCCCTCCACTTT.

This clonotype was detected only a few times. J is TRBJ1-1 and V is TRBV5-5, with D uncertain. Germline CDR1 SGHKS, CDR2 YYEKEE (reference sequence). The CDR3 spans 14 residues. Trimming left V 0 bases short and J 1 base short, with 7 bases between. The chain's CDR3 is CASSLGGSNTEAFF. Written as DNA, the CDR3 is TGTGCCAGCAGCTTGGGGGGTTCGAACACTGAAGCTTTCTTT. Filled out from reference TRBV5-5 and TRBJ1-1, the complete variable domain reads DAGVTQSPTHLIKTRGQQVTLRCSPISGHKSVSWYQQVLGQGPQFIFQYYEKEERGRGNFPDRFSARQFPNYSSELNVNALLLGDSALYLCASSLGGSNTEAFFGQGTRLTVV.

This clonotype occurred a few times. V usage is TRBV4-1 and J usage is TRBJ1-1, with TRBD1 matching 9 bases. V dropped 4 bases and J dropped 4; count of bases not matched to a gene: 7. Germline V gives CDR1 MGHRA, CDR2 YSYEKL. This CDR3 contains 15 residues. The CDR3 DNA sequence: TGCGCCAGCAGCCCCCGGACAGGGGTGGTCACTGAAGCTTTCTTT. Its protein product is CASSPRTGVVTEAFF.

The V call is TRBV7-2, the J call TRBJ2-2; 11 bases agree with TRBD2. This CDR3 has 15 amino acids. Per the germline V gene, CDR1 is SGHTA and CDR2 is FQGNSA. V shed 1 base and J 8 bases; nucleotides not matched to a gene: 3. The CDR3 loop reads CASSLELAGVGELFF. In DNA form, the CDR3 reads TGTGCCAGCAGCTTAGAACTAGCGGGAGTTGGGGAGCTGTTTTTT.

The J gene is TRBJ1-1, the V gene TRBV27; the D gene is possibly TRBD1 (5 bases). Germline values: CDR1 MNHEY, CDR2 SMNVEV (reference sequence). The CDR3 is 13 residues long. With 3 bases removed from V and 4 bases from J, the gap between germline ends came to 9 bases. CDR3 sequence: CASSLTEFTEAFF. The CDR3 bases are TGTGCCAGCAGTTTGACAGAATTCACTGAAGCTTTCTTT.

Ten or more counts support this clonotype. This rearrangement joins TRBV7-9 to TRBJ2-1; D is unclear. The germline V gene has CDR1 SEHNR and CDR2 FQNEAQ (reference sequence). The CDR3 sequence is 12 residues long. The CDR3 sequence: CGAGRLYNEQFF. CDR3 in DNA: TGTGGGGCCGGGCGGTTATACAATGAGCAGTTCTTC.

The rearrangement uses TRBV29-1 and TRBJ2-7, with a weak D call TRBD1 (5 bases). V lost 4 bases to trimming and J lost 0 bases, with 13 bases between them. The CDR3 consists of 14 residues. CDR1 SQVTM and CDR2 ANQGSEA come from the germline V gene. The CDR3 sequence: CSVANRLSSYEQYF. The DNA of the CDR3 is TGCAGCGTTGCTAACAGGCTGAGCTCCTACGAGCAGTACTTC.

This chain joins TRBV20-1 and TRBJ2-1; TRBD2 aligns across 12 bases. The CDR3 has 16 residues. CDR1 is DFQATT, CDR2 SNEGSKA, per germline (reference sequence). The V and J ends lost 0 bases and 7 bases, in that order; junction bases with no gene match: 7. CDR3 DNA sequence: TGCAGTGCTAGAGATCTTTCCGGGACTAGCGGGAATGAGCAGTTCTTC. Its translation: CSARDLSGTSGNEQFF.